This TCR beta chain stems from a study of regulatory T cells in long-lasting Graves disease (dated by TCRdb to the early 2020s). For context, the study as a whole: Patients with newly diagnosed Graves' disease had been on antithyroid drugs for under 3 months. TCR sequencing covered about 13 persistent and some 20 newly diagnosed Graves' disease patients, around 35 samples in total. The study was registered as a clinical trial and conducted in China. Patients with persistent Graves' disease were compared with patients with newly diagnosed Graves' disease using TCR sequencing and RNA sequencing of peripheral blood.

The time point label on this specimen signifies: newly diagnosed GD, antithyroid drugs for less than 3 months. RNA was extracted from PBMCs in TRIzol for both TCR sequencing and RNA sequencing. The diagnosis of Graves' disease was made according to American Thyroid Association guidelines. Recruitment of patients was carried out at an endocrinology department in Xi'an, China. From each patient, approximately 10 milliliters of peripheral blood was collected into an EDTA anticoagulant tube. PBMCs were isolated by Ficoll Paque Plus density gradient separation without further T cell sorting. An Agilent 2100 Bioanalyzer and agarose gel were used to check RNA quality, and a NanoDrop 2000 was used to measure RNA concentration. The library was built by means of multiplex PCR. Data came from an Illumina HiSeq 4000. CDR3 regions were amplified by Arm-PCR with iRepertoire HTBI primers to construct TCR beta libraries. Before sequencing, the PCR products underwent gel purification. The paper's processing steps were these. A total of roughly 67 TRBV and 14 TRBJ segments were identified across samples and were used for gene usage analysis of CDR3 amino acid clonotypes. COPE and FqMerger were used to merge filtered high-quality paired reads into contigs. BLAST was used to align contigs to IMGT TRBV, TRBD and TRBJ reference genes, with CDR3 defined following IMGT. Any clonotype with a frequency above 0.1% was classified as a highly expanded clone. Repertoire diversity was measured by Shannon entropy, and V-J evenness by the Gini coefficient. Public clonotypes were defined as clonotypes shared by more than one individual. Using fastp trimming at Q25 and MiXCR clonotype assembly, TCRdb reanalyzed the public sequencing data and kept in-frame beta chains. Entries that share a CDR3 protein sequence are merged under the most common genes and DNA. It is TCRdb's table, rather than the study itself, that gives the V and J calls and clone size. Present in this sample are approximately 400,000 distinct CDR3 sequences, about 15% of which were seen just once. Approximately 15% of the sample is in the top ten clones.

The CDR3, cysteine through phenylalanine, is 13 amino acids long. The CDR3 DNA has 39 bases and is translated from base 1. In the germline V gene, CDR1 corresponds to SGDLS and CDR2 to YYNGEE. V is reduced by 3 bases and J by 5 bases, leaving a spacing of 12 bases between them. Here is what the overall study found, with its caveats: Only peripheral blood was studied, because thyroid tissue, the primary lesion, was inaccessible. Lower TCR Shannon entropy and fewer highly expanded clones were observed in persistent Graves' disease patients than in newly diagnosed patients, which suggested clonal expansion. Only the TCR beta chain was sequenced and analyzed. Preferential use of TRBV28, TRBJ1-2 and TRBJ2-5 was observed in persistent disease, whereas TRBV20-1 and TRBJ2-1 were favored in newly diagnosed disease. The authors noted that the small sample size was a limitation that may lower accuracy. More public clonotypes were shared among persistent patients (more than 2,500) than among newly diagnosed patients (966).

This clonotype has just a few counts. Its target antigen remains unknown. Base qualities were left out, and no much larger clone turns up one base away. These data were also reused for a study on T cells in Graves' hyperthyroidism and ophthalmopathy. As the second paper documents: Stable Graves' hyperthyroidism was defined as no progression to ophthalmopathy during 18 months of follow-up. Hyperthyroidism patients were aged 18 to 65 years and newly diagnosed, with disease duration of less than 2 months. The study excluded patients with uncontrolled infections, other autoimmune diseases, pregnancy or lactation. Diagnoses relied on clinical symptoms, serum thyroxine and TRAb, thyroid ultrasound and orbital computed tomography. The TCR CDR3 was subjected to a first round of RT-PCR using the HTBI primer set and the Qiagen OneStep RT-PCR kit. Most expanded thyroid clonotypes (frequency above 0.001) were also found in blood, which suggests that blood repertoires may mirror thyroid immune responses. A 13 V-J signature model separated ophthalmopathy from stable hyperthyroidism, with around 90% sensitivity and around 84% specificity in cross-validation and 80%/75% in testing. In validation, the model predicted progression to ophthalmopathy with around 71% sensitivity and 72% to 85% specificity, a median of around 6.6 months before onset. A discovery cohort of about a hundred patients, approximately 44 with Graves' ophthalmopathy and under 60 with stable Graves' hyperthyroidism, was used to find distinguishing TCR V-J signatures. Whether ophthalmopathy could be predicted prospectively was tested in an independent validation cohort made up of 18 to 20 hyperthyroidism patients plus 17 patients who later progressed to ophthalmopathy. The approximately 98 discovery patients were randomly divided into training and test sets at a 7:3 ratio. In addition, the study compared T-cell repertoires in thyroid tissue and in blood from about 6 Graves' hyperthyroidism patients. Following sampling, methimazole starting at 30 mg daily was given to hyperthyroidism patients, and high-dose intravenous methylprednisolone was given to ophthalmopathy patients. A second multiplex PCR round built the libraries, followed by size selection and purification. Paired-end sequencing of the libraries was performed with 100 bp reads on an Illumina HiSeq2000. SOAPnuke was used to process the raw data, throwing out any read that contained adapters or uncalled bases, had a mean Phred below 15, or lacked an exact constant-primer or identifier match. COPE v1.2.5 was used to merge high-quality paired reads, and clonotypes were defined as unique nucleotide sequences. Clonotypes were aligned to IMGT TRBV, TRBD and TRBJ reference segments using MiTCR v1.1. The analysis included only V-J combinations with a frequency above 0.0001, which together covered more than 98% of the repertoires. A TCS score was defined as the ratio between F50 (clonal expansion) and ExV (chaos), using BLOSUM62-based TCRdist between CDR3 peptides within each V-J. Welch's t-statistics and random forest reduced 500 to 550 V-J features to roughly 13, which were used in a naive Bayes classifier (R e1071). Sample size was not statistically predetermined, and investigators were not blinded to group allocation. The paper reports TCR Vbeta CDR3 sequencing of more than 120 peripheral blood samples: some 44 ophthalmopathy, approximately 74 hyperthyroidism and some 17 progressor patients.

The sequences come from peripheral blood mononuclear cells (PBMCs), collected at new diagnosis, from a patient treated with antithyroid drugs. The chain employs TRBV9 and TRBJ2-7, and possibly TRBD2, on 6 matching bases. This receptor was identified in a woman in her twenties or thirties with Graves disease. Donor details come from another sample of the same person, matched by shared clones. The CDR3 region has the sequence CASSAEGDDEQYF. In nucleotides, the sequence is TGTGCCAGCAGCGCGGAGGGAGACGACGAGCAGTACTTC.